The 27 T cell receptor beta chains below come from one sample, sequenced in a study of T-cell reconstitution after alpha-beta-depleted transplantation in children. Unique molecular identifiers were used to barcode this TCRbeta library. Each CDR3 protein gets one entry after TCRdb re-called the PCR reads with MiXCR. This table holds approximately 800,000 distinct CDR3 sequences, 16% found once. The source was PBMCs, mostly from graft donor cells, collected 360 days after TCRalphabeta/CD19-depleted stem cell transplant. These TCRs come from a male patient aged 10-17 years who had a stem cell transplant for acute lymphoblastic leukemia, so the T cells may come from the graft donor.

This clonotype was detected once. This rearrangement joins TRBV5-1 to TRBJ2-6; D is possibly TRBD1 (7 bases). V shed 0 bases and J shed 0 bases, with 13 bases lying between them. The CDR3 spans 18 residues. Germline values: CDR1 SGHRS, CDR2 YFSETQ. CDR3 in amino acids: CASSLEEGQFSGANVLTF. The CDR3 nucleotides are TGCGCCAGCAGCTTGGAGGAGGGACAGTTCTCTGGGGCCAACGTCCTGACTTTC. The entire variable domain, with the rest obtained from reference TRBV5-1 and TRBJ2-6, is as follows: KAGVTQTPRYLIKTRGQQVTLSCSPISGHRSVSWYQQTPGQGLQFLFEYFSETQRNKGNFPGRFSGRQFSNSRSEMNVSTLELGDSALYLCASSLEEGQFSGANVLTFGAGSRLTVL.

This clonotype has a handful of counts. J is TRBJ1-1 and V is TRBV4-1; tentative D call: TRBD1 (5 bases). Germline-derived CDR1 and CDR2 are MGHRA and YSYEKL. CDR3 size: 16 residues. Trimming removed 4 bases at V and 5 bases at J, with 20 bases between. The CDR3 region has the DNA TGCGCCAGCAGCCCCACAAAGGGGCGGGGTGGGACTGAAGCTTTCTTT. Translation: CASSPTKGRGGTEAFF.

This clonotype appeared a few times. The chain uses TRBV7-7 and TRBJ2-3; D possibly matches TRBD1 or TRBD2 (5 bases each). Deletions cut 1 base from V and 7 bases from J, with 12 bases between. CDR1 is SSHAT, CDR2 FNYEAQ, per germline (reference sequence). CDR3 length: 14 amino acids. DNA for the CDR3: TGTGCCAGCAGCTTAGGGGACCTCAGCAATACGCAGTATTTT. It codes for CASSLGDLSNTQYF.

This sequence joins TRBV4-1 and TRBJ2-1; D unresolved. With 4 bases removed from V and 2 bases from J, the gap between germline ends came to 15 bases. The germline V gene has CDR1 MGHRA and CDR2 YSYEKL. The CDR3 extends over 16 amino acids. CDR3 protein: CASSPLGAVTYNEQFF. CDR3 nucleotide sequence: TGCGCCAGCAGCCCCCTCGGTGCGGTTACCTACAATGAGCAGTTCTTC.

This clonotype has more than one count but fewer than ten. The gene calls are TRBV20-1 and TRBJ2-4; TRBD2 matches at 13 bases. V lost 1 base and J lost 1; bases outside the gene matches: 4. This CDR3 spans 17 amino acids. The V gene's germline CDR1 is DFQATT and CDR2 SNEGSKA (reference sequence). The CDR3 loop reads CSARGTSGSLAKNIQYF. CDR3 in DNA: TGCAGTGCTAGAGGGACTAGCGGGAGTCTGGCCAAAAACATTCAGTACTTC.

This clonotype was detected a few times. This chain links TRBV19 with TRBJ1-5; tentative D call: TRBD1 (6 bases). V lost 2 bases and J lost 6, with 11 bases in between. There are 14 residues in the CDR3. Germline V gives CDR1 LNHDA, CDR2 SQIVND (reference sequence). CDR3 bases: TGTGCCAGTAGTATAATGGGGGGCTTTCAGCCCCAGCATTTT. This gives the protein CASSIMGGFQPQHF.

This clonotype has more than one count but fewer than ten. The genes are TRBV29-1 and TRBJ2-1, with 7 bases lining up with TRBD1. Germline trimming cut 5 bases from V and 0 bases from J; bases unmatched to any gene: 7. CDR3 length: 15 residues. Germline lookup yields CDR1 SQVTM and CDR2 ANQGSEA. CDR3 nucleotides: TGCAGCGTTAAGACAGGGCCTAGCTCCTACAATGAGCAGTTCTTC. Its protein is CSVKTGPSSYNEQFF.

In its sample, this clonotype was seen a few times. The chain has TRBV2 and TRBJ2-5, with D possibly matching TRBD1 (6 bases). Trimming stripped 6 bases from V and 2 bases from J, with 7 bases between. Per the germline V gene, CDR1 is SNHLY and CDR2 is FYNNEI. The CDR3 is made up of 12 amino acids. CDR3 sequence: CASSDRQETQYF. CDR3 nucleotides: TGTGCCAGCAGCGACAGGCAAGAGACCCAGTACTTC.

The chain links TRBV15 to TRBJ2-5, with 8 bases aligning to TRBD1. This CDR3 is 15 amino acids long. Germline V lookup: CDR1 LNHNV, CDR2 YYDKDF (reference sequence). V shed 4 bases, J shed 5 bases, and the junction held 9 bases outside the gene matches. CDR3 amino acids: CATSNPQGAGETQYF. As DNA, the CDR3 is TGTGCCACCAGCAACCCCCAGGGGGCCGGGGAGACCCAGTACTTC.

This clonotype was counted only a few times. The chain carries TRBV4-1 and TRBJ2-7; the D call may be TRBD1 or TRBD2 (6 bases each). The germline V gene has CDR1 MGHRA and CDR2 YSYEKL. The CDR3 is 14 amino acids. V gave up 4 bases and J gave up 5 bases, with 15 bases separating them. The CDR3 DNA is TGCGCCAGCAGCCTTGGAGGGGGTTTGAACGAGCAGTACTTC. Its protein product is CASSLGGGLNEQYF.

This clonotype was seen more than once but under ten times. This chain uses TRBV5-1 with TRBJ2-2, with TRBD1 identical over 8 bases. The CDR3 covers 19 residues. Germline CDR1 and CDR2: SGHRS and YFSETQ. With 3 bases clipped from V and 1 base from J, the junction kept 14 bases outside the gene matches. CDR3 protein: CASSWPGGSFAVNTGELFF. CDR3 sequence (DNA): TGCGCCAGCAGCTGGCCAGGGGGCTCTTTTGCGGTGAACACCGGGGAGCTGTTTTTT. The full variable domain, completed using reference TRBV5-1 and TRBJ2-2, is KAGVTQTPRYLIKTRGQQVTLSCSPISGHRSVSWYQQTPGQGLQFLFEYFSETQRNKGNFPGRFSGRQFSNSRSEMNVSTLELGDSALYLCASSWPGGSFAVNTGELFFGEGSRLTVL.

The V call is TRBV3-1, the J call TRBJ2-5; D call uncertain. CDR3 length: 16 amino acids. Germline CDR1 reads LGHDT; CDR2 reads YNNKEL (reference sequence). The ends were cut back, 1 base at V and 1 base at J, with 13 bases in the middle. CDR3 nucleotide sequence: TGTGCCAGCAGCCAAGTAGTTCAGCTTTTCCAAGAGACCCAGTACTTC. Protein: CASSQVVQLFQETQYF.

The rearrangement links TRBV5-1 to TRBJ2-6; D uncertain. Trimming left V 0 bases short and J 4 bases short, with 11 bases between. Germline CDR1 is SGHRS and CDR2 is YFSETQ. The CDR3 is 16 residues long. For the CDR3, the DNA is TGCGCCAGCAGCTTGGTACTGCAGTACGGGGCCAACGTCCTGACTTTC. This gives the protein CASSLVLQYGANVLTF. The variable domain in full, completed from reference TRBV5-1 and TRBJ2-6, reads KAGVTQTPRYLIKTRGQQVTLSCSPISGHRSVSWYQQTPGQGLQFLFEYFSETQRNKGNFPGRFSGRQFSNSRSEMNVSTLELGDSALYLCASSLVLQYGANVLTFGAGSRLTVL.

This clonotype was recorded a few times. The chain recombines TRBV3-1 with TRBJ2-3, with TRBD2 identical over 10 bases. Germline V CDR1 and CDR2: LGHDT, YNNKEL (reference sequence). CDR3 length: 16 amino acids. Unmatched junction bases numbered 0, after V lost 0 bases and J lost 0 bases. CDR3 protein: CASSQEAGGSTDTQYF. The CDR3 DNA sequence: TGTGCCAGCAGCCAAGAAGCGGGAGGGAGCACAGATACGCAGTATTTT.

V is TRBV7-6 and J is TRBJ2-7; 11 nucleotides match TRBD2. V was clipped by 2 bases and J by 5 bases; unmatched bases: 5. Looked up from germline, CDR1 is SGHVS and CDR2 is FNYEAQ. The CDR3 is 15 amino acids. The CDR3 protein is CASSLLAGGPHEQYF. CDR3 nucleotides: TGTGCCAGCAGCTTATTAGCGGGAGGGCCCCACGAGCAGTACTTC.

This clonotype has at least ten counts. The chain carries TRBV10-3 and TRBJ1-2; 12 bases fit TRBD1. The CDR3 covers 15 residues. V trimming: 3 bases; J trimming: 7 bases; junction bases outside the gene matches: 6. The germline V gene encodes CDR1 ENHRY and CDR2 SYGVKD. The CDR3 region is CAISEPGTGGFGYTF. CDR3 bases: TGTGCCATCAGTGAACCCGGGACAGGGGGCTTTGGCTACACCTTC.

This sequence joins TRBV3-1 and TRBJ2-7; 12 bases line up with TRBD2. CDR3 length: 12 amino acids. From germline, CDR1 is LGHDT and CDR2 YNNKEL (reference sequence). The trim removed 3 bases at V and 10 bases at J, leaving 1 base unmatched. The CDR3 nucleotides read TGTGCCAGCAGCCACGGACTAGCGGGACAGTACTTC. It translates to CASSHGLAGQYF.

This clonotype was seen a few times. V and J are TRBV27 and TRBJ1-2; D might be TRBD1 (5 bases). CDR3 size: 15 residues. The germline V and J ends were trimmed by 0 bases and 1 base, with 9 bases remaining between them. In germline, CDR1 is MNHEY, CDR2 SMNVEV (reference sequence). CDR3 DNA: TGTGCCAGCAGTTTATCGGGGGGGAATAACTATGGCTACACCTTC. Translated: CASSLSGGNNYGYTF.

This clonotype was counted between two and nine times. The chain is built from TRBV9 and TRBJ1-3; 7 bases are a match to TRBD1. Germline V lookup: CDR1 SGDLS, CDR2 YYNGEE. This CDR3 spans 16 amino acids. The junction had 9 bases not matched to a gene; V was cut back by 6 bases and J by 0 bases. This chain's CDR3 is CASIGPTGSSGNTIYF. As DNA, the CDR3 is TGTGCCAGCATCGGTCCGACAGGGAGCTCTGGAAACACCATATATTTT.

This clonotype has a handful of counts. The V gene is TRBV5-1, the J gene TRBJ1-5; TRBD1 might be the D (6 bases). The CDR3 is made up of 13 amino acids. Germline assignment: CDR1 SGHRS and CDR2 YFSETQ. V lost 4 bases and J 7 bases, leaving 12 bases between the germline ends. This CDR3 reads CASSRGTNQPQHF. DNA for the CDR3: TGCGCCAGCAGCAGGGGGACAAACCAGCCCCAGCATTTT.

This clonotype has more than one count but fewer than ten. This sequence joins TRBV20-1 and TRBJ2-7, with 11 bases lining up with TRBD2. Germline lookup yields CDR1 DFQATT and CDR2 SNEGSKA (reference sequence). With V trimmed by 4 bases and J by 3 bases, 2 bases remained unmatched. This CDR3 region has 13 residues. The CDR3 sequence is CSAMTSGNYEQYF. CDR3 DNA sequence: TGCAGTGCTATGACTAGCGGGAACTACGAGCAGTACTTC.

This chain connects TRBV7-3 to TRBJ2-3; 8 bases are shared with TRBD2. The ends lost 4 bases at V and 2 bases at J; junction bases unmatched: 8. CDR3 length equals 16 residues. The germline V gene has CDR1 SGHTA and CDR2 FQGTGA. This CDR3 reads CASSSLSGVVTDTQYF. The DNA for the CDR3 is TGTGCCAGCAGCTCCCTTAGCGGGGTGGTCACAGATACGCAGTATTTT.

The V and J genes are TRBV5-1 and TRBJ1-1; D might be TRBD1 (5 bases). There are 15 residues in the CDR3. With 0 bases removed from V and 4 bases from J, the gap between germline ends came to 13 bases. Germline V gives CDR1 SGHRS, CDR2 YFSETQ. CDR3 residues: CASSLADGHFTEAFF. The DNA for the CDR3 is TGCGCCAGCAGCTTGGCCGATGGACACTTCACTGAAGCTTTCTTT.

This clonotype was seen at least ten times. The rearrangement uses TRBV10-3 and TRBJ1-2; unclear D gene. The V gene's germline CDR1 is ENHRY and CDR2 SYGVKD. Deletions cut 2 bases from V and 13 bases from J, with 20 bases between. The CDR3 covers 14 residues. CDR3 coding DNA: TGTGCCATCAGTGAGCCCCTGGGAGAGTCCGAGAGCACCTTC. This sequence encodes CAISEPLGESESTF.

The chain couples TRBV12-3 or TRBV12-4 to TRBJ2-5; tentatively, D is TRBD1 (6 bases). This CDR3 is built from 16 residues. The V and J ends lost 4 bases and 1 base respectively, with 16 bases between them. The CDR3 region has the DNA TGTGCCAGCAGTTATAGCGCCCGGACAGTCCAAGAGACCCAGTACTTC. It is translated as CASSYSARTVQETQYF.

The chain has TRBV21-1 and TRBJ2-2; the DNA was not used to check the table's D call, TRBD2. TRBV21-1 is an annotated pseudogene. The length of the CDR3 is 23 residues. The CDR3 here is CASSKDPSELPGLAGVSTGELFF. The CDR3 DNA is TGTGCCAGCAGCAAAGACCCAAGCGAACTACCGGGACTAGCGGGAGTGAGCACCGGGGAGCTGTTTTTT.

This clonotype turned up a few times. This chain links TRBV10-3 with TRBJ2-7; 11 bases agree with TRBD1. The ends lost 6 bases at V and 6 bases at J; junction bases unmatched: 7. Germline V lookup: CDR1 ENHRY, CDR2 SYGVKD. CDR3 length equals 14 residues. CDR3 sequence (DNA): TGTGCCATCAGGCAGTGGACAGGGGGCGCCGAGCAGTACTTC. This codes for CAIRQWTGGAEQYF.